At least ten counts were recorded for the clone carrying this T cell receptor beta chain. Investigators prepared the TCR beta libraries by applying iRepertoire HTBI primers and Arm-PCR of CDR3 regions. Each CDR3 protein is one row after TCRdb ran MiXCR on the multiplex PCR reads. The top ten clones hold about 19% of a sample with some 350,000 distinct CDR3 sequences, 16% of them seen once. The data are from a study of regulatory T cells in long-lasting Graves disease. Time point here: newly diagnosed GD, antithyroid drugs for less than 3 months. Preparation of the TCR library used RNA extracted from PBMCs. The CDR3 is 15 amino acids. Deletions cut 1 base from V and 6 bases from J, with 10 bases between. Germline assignment: CDR1 LGHDT and CDR2 YNNKEL (reference sequence). The sample was also reused in another study, on T cells in Graves' hyperthyroidism and ophthalmopathy.

The receptor comes from a woman under 30 with Graves disease. Sequenced here: peripheral blood mononuclear cells (PBMCs), sampled at new diagnosis, from a patient treated with antithyroid drugs. The chain links TRBV3-1 to TRBJ1-6; D is undetermined. CDR3 amino acids: CASSQARGSNSPLHF. Written as DNA, the CDR3 is TGTGCCAGCAGCCAAGCCCGTGGATCTAATTCACCCCTCCACTTT.